Each of the 16 T cell receptor beta chains below was sequenced from the same sample in a study of cytomegalovirus exposure and HLA in healthy donors. The study ran its PCR with 60 Vbeta and 13 Jbeta primers. Some clones are missing from TCRdb's copy, which holds only in-frame ones; the method was immunoSEQ multiplex PCR. The data contain under 150,000 clones, around 9.6% of them singletons. What was sequenced was PBMCs. All receptors come from a male donor in good health and CMV-seronegative.

A few counts support this clone. The chain links TRBV16 to TRBJ2-7, with D maybe TRBD1 (6 bases). Trimming left V 4 bases short and J 0 bases short, with 10 bases between. In germline, CDR1 is KGHSY, CDR2 FQNENV. The CDR3 contains 14 residues. The CDR3 sequence is CASSPDRFSYEQYF. Written as DNA, the CDR3 is TGTGCCAGCAGCCCCGACAGGTTCTCCTACGAGCAGTACTTC.

This clone turned up a few times. This rearrangement joins TRBV6-5 to TRBJ1-1; possibly TRBD1 for D (5 bases). This CDR3 is 12 amino acids long. V dropped 8 bases and J dropped 1 base, with 8 bases sitting between them. In germline, CDR1 is MNHEY, CDR2 SVGAGI. Here the CDR3 reads CASQGRNTEAFF. CDR3 DNA sequence: TGTGCCAGCCAGGGAAGGAACACTGAAGCTTTCTTT.

The V gene is TRBV28, the J gene TRBJ1-2, with a possible D match to TRBD1 (5 bases). V was cut by 2 bases and J by 8 bases, with 9 bases left in between. Germline V gene lookup returns CDR1 MDHEN and CDR2 SYDVKM. The CDR3 is 12 amino acids. The CDR3 nucleotides are TGTGCCAGCAGTTTAGGGGCTGTAGGCTACACCTTC. Translated: CASSLGAVGYTF.

This clone came up a few times. The chain links TRBV2 to TRBJ1-1, with 7 bases identical to TRBD1. The CDR3 has 14 residues. CDR1 and CDR2 from the germline V gene are SNHLY and FYNNEI. The V gene end was trimmed by 8 bases and the J gene end by 2 bases; junction bases not matched to a gene: 8. CDR3 sequence: CASYARDRNTEAFF. CDR3 DNA: TGTGCCAGCTACGCTCGGGACAGAAACACTGAAGCTTTCTTT.

This clone was observed a few times. The genes are TRBV4-2 and TRBJ2-7, with a weak D call TRBD2 (6 bases). Between the trimmed V and J ends, which lost 0 bases and 5 bases, there was a span of 14 bases. This CDR3 has 15 amino acids. The germline V gene has CDR1 LGHNA and CDR2 YNFKEQ. The CDR3: CASSQEGEVVDEQYF. In DNA, the CDR3 is TGTGCCAGCAGCCAAGAAGGGGAGGTTGTGGACGAGCAGTACTTC.

This clone turned up a few times. The CDR3 protein is CASSPPKPGQAYGYTF. The CDR3, as DNA: TGTGCCAGCTCACCACCTAAACCGGGACAGGCCTATGGCTACACCTTC. The rearrangement uses TRBV18 and TRBJ1-2, with 8 nucleotides matching TRBD1. From germline, CDR1 is KGHSH and CDR2 LQKENI. With 0 bases clipped from V and 4 bases from J, the junction kept 7 bases outside the gene matches. CDR3 length: 16 residues.

The rearrangement links TRBV6-5 to TRBJ2-5; 7 nucleotides align to TRBD2. Judging by the DNA end, TRBJ2-7 fits better; the J call may be wrong. The CDR3 is 15 amino acids. The germline gives CDR1 MNHEY, CDR2 SVGAGI. CDR3 coding DNA: TGTGCCAGCAGTTACTCTACGGGAGGCGCCTACGAGCAGTACTTC. Its translation is CASSYSTGGAYEQYF.

This chain's CDR3 is CASSLVAGVIYNEQFF. The CDR3 nucleotides read TGCGCCAGCAGCTTGGTGGCGGGAGTAATCTACAATGAGCAGTTCTTC. The chain has TRBV5-1 and TRBJ2-1, with 7 bases aligning to TRBD2. V gave up 0 bases and J gave up 3 bases; unmatched junction bases: 6. Germline assignment: CDR1 SGHRS and CDR2 YFSETQ. This CDR3 is 16 amino acids long.

This rearrangement joins TRBV7-3 to TRBJ2-7; D possibly corresponds to TRBD2 (5 bases). Germline V lookup: CDR1 SGHTA, CDR2 FQGTGA. The CDR3 contains 14 residues. V dropped 2 bases and J dropped 7 bases, with 15 bases sitting between them. This CDR3 is CASSLSPGEGEQYF. The CDR3, as DNA: TGTGCCAGCAGCTTATCTCCCGGGGAAGGGGAGCAGTACTTC.

The rearrangement links TRBV27 to TRBJ1-4; 8 bases agree with TRBD1. V lost 1 base, J lost 8 bases, and 15 bases stayed unmatched. Germline V gene lookup returns CDR1 MNHEY and CDR2 SMNVEV (reference sequence). This CDR3 contains 18 residues. The CDR3: CASSLWTPRQGRREKLFF. In nucleotides, the CDR3 is TGTGCCAGCAGTTTATGGACCCCCAGACAGGGGCGGAGGGAAAAACTGTTTTTT.

This clone was counted only a few times. The rearrangement joins TRBV4-1 to TRBJ2-2, with no clear D. This CDR3 comprises 13 residues. With 10 bases removed from V and 0 bases from J, the gap between germline ends came to 9 bases. Germline values: CDR1 MGHRA, CDR2 YSYEKL. The CDR3 sequence is CATTDPNTGELFF. The CDR3 DNA follows: TGCGCCACCACAGATCCGAACACCGGGGAGCTGTTTTTT.

The J gene is TRBJ1-2, the V gene TRBV2; no firm D call. Germline assignment: CDR1 SNHLY and CDR2 FYNNEI. The CDR3 is made up of 13 amino acids. The V end lost 4 bases, the J end lost 7 bases, and 13 bases lay between the germline ends. The CDR3 nucleotides read TGTGCCAGCAGTGGGGGAGGATATGGTGGCTACACCTTC. It is translated as CASSGGGYGGYTF.

The chain employs TRBV9 and TRBJ2-2, with 7 bases identical to TRBD2. V shed 2 bases, J shed 0 bases, and the junction held 4 bases outside the gene matches. Looked up from germline, CDR1 is SGDLS and CDR2 is YYNGEE. The CDR3 has 16 residues. The CDR3 is CASSVGGRPNTGELFF. The DNA of the CDR3 is TGTGCCAGCAGCGTGGGAGGGAGGCCGAACACCGGGGAGCTGTTTTTT.

The CDR3 spells CASSEGGGYRATNEKLFF. In DNA, the CDR3 is TGTGCCAGCAGTGAAGGGGGGGGCTACAGGGCAACTAATGAAAAACTGTTTTTT. The chain is built from TRBV6-1 and TRBJ1-4, with D possibly matching TRBD1 (6 bases). Germline V gene lookup returns CDR1 MNHNS and CDR2 SASEGT. The CDR3 is made up of 18 amino acids. Trimming removed 1 base at V and 0 bases at J, with 15 bases between.

V and J are TRBV28 and TRBJ1-6; D is perhaps TRBD1 (6 bases). CDR1 MDHEN and CDR2 SYDVKM come from the germline V gene. The CDR3 contains 14 residues. V was shortened by 6 bases and J by 7 bases, with 13 bases between the two germline ends. Written as DNA, the CDR3 is TGTGCCAGCAGCCTACAGGGTCTAAATTCACCCCTCCACTTT. Protein product: CASSLQGLNSPLHF.

This chain's CDR3 is CASSPRTGQGSRELFF. CDR3 DNA: TGTGCCAGCAGTCCAAGGACAGGACAGGGCAGTCGGGAGCTGTTTTTT. The chain uses TRBV28 and TRBJ2-2, with 8 bases that match TRBD1. After removal of 5 bases from V and 9 bases from J, the junction contained 14 bases not matched to a gene. Germline V lookup: CDR1 MDHEN, CDR2 SYDVKM. The CDR3 runs 16 residues.